This T cell receptor beta chain was sequenced during a study of blood T cell repertoires in COVID-19. In the study overall: Samples of COVID-19 (acute and convalescent) were obtained from the United States, Italy and Spain.

Libraries were prepared by immunoSEQ multiplex PCR; TCRdb keeps only in-frame clonotypes and omits some of them. In the table there are about 370,000 clones, roughly 90% of which are singletons. Looked up from germline, CDR1 is SGHRS and CDR2 is YFSETQ. The CDR3 loop spans 16 amino acids. Trimming left V 0 bases short and J 2 bases short, with 11 bases between. This sequence joins TRBV5-1 and TRBJ1-4; maybe TRBD1 (5 bases). Sequencing was performed on peripheral blood. This TCR derives from a woman aged 25 to 39 with COVID-19, enrolled during active disease. The CDR3 coding sequence is TGCGCCAGCAGCTTGGCTGGGGCCGGGACTAATGAAAAACTGTTTTTT. Amino acid sequence: CASSLAGAGTNEKLFF.